Shown below are 24 T cell receptor beta chains from a single sample sequenced in a study of cytomegalovirus exposure and HLA in healthy donors. With 60 Vbeta and 13 Jbeta primers, the PCR was carried out. The protocol was immunoSEQ multiplex PCR, while the TCRdb copy is restricted to in-frame clones and leaves out a portion. The sample lists 150,000 to 200,000 clones; approximately 77% were seen once. The sample comprised PBMCs. These receptor sequences come from a middle-aged man in good health and CMV-seropositive.

The V and J genes are TRBV6-6 and TRBJ2-3; TRBD2 agrees at 13 bases. Germline trimming cut 6 bases from V and 3 bases from J; bases unmatched to any gene: 6. CDR1 and CDR2 from the germline V gene are MNHNY and SVGAGI (reference sequence). CDR3 size: 16 residues. CDR3 loop: CASSTGLAGWTDTQYF. The CDR3 region has the DNA TGTGCCAGCAGCACGGGACTAGCGGGATGGACAGATACGCAGTATTTT.

The rearrangement uses TRBV7-9 and TRBJ2-3; the match to TRBD2 covers 11 bases. Germline trimming cut 5 bases from V and 2 bases from J; bases unmatched to any gene: 6. The germline V gene has CDR1 SEHNR and CDR2 FQNEAQ (reference sequence). This CDR3 comprises 16 residues. CDR3 residues: CASSRATSGTTDTQYF. The CDR3, as DNA: TGTGCCAGCAGCCGCGCGACTAGCGGGACCACAGATACGCAGTATTTT.

V is TRBV13 and J is TRBJ2-1; 10 bases match TRBD2. The germline gives CDR1 PRHDT, CDR2 FYEKMQ (reference sequence). This CDR3 has 17 residues. V trimming: 1 base; J trimming: 6 bases; junction bases outside the gene matches: 9. CDR3 in amino acids: CASSLVGSLAGANEQFF. In nucleotides, the CDR3 is TGTGCCAGCAGCTTAGTTGGTAGTCTAGCGGGAGCCAATGAGCAGTTCTTC.

This sequence joins TRBV7-9 and TRBJ2-1, with 8 positions matching TRBD1. The length of the CDR3 is 15 residues. The trim removed 5 bases at V and 4 bases at J, leaving 7 bases unmatched. The V gene's germline CDR1 is SEHNR and CDR2 FQNEAQ (reference sequence). The CDR3 spells CASSPGQGSYNEQFF. DNA of the CDR3: TGTGCCAGCAGCCCCGGACAGGGATCTTACAATGAGCAGTTCTTC. The whole variable domain, remainder taken from reference TRBV7-9 and TRBJ2-1, is DTGVSQNPRHKITKRGQNVTFRCDPISEHNRLYWYRQTLGQGPEFLTYFQNEAQLEKSRLLSDRFSAERPKGSFSTLEIQRTEQGDSAMYLCASSPGQGSYNEQFFGPGTRLTVL.

This chain uses TRBV7-3 with TRBJ1-5, with D possibly being TRBD1 (6 bases). The CDR3 loop spans 18 amino acids. Germline lookup yields CDR1 SGHTA and CDR2 FQGTGA. V lost 5 bases and J lost 3, with 23 bases in between. This CDR3 is CASSRATRWAGDNQPQHF. In DNA form, the CDR3 reads TGTGCCAGCAGCCGCGCGACGCGATGGGCAGGGGACAATCAGCCCCAGCATTTT.

The chain has TRBV4-1 and TRBJ1-1, with D perhaps matching TRBD1 (6 bases). The V end was cut by 4 bases, the J end by 1 base, with 13 bases between. In germline, CDR1 is MGHRA, CDR2 YSYEKL. This CDR3 has 15 amino acids. This CDR3 is CASSRDTRGNTEAFF. The CDR3 DNA reads TGCGCCAGCAGCCGGGACACCCGAGGGAACACTGAAGCTTTCTTT.

The chain uses TRBV18 and TRBJ2-1; 7 bases map to TRBD1. From germline, CDR1 is KGHSH and CDR2 LQKENI. This CDR3 spans 17 amino acids. Trimming took 4 bases from V and 5 from J; bases not matched to a gene: 14. The CDR3 loop is CASSLRQGNRANNEQFF. The CDR3 DNA reads as TGTGCCAGCTCACTACGACAGGGAAATAGGGCTAACAATGAGCAGTTCTTC.

This clone was detected only a few times. This chain links TRBV5-1 with TRBJ2-5; 9 bases are a match to TRBD2. V lost 3 bases to trimming and J lost 9 bases; unmatched junction nucleotides: 12. The CDR3 has 15 amino acids. Germline V CDR1 and CDR2: SGHRS, YFSETQ. The CDR3 DNA reads as TGCGCCAGCAGCTCGGCTAGCGGGACCTCATCCCCCCAGTACTTC. Translating it yields CASSSASGTSSPQYF.

The chain joins TRBV27 to TRBJ1-1; 8 nucleotides match TRBD1. The CDR3 contains 12 residues. The germline CDR1 and CDR2 sequences are MNHEY and SMNVEV (reference sequence). Germline trimming cut 11 bases from V and 10 bases from J; bases unmatched to any gene: 12. The CDR3 DNA follows: TGTGCCGCCATCGGACAGGGCCGGGCAGCTTTCTTT. It yields the protein CAAIGQGRAAFF.

This rearrangement joins TRBV2 to TRBJ2-7; D gene uncertain. The CDR3 is 12 amino acids. The germline CDR1 and CDR2 sequences are SNHLY and FYNNEI. V was trimmed by 6 bases and J by 2 bases, leaving 8 bases between them. For the CDR3, the DNA is TGTGCCAGCAGGGAGTCGCCCTACGAGCAGTACTTC. Its translation is CASRESPYEQYF.

This rearrangement joins TRBV28 to TRBJ1-6, with 8 bases aligning to TRBD1. V shed 6 bases and J 9 bases; nucleotides not matched to a gene: 7. CDR1 is MDHEN and CDR2 is SYDVKM in the germline V gene. This CDR3 contains 14 residues. This chain's CDR3 is CASRLDRESSPLHF. The CDR3, as DNA: TGTGCCAGCAGACTGGACAGGGAAAGTTCACCCCTCCACTTT. Complete variable domain (other parts from reference TRBV28 and TRBJ1-6): DVKVTQSSRYLVKRTGEKVFLECVQDMDHENMFWYRQDPGLGLRLIYFSYDVKMKEKGDIPEGYSVSREKKERFSLILESASTNQTSMYLCASRLDRESSPLHFGNGTRLTVT.

This clone showed up just once. The V call is TRBV11-2, the J call TRBJ2-7, with 9 nucleotides matching TRBD1. With V trimmed by 3 bases and J by 4 bases, 7 bases remained unmatched. The germline gives CDR1 SGHAT, CDR2 FQNNGV. The CDR3 has 15 amino acids. The CDR3 nucleotides are TGTGCCAGCAGCTTCGGGACAGGGTCGACGTACGAGCAGTACTTC. Its translation is CASSFGTGSTYEQYF.

J is TRBJ1-5 and V is TRBV6-5; 8 nucleotides line up with TRBD1. CDR1 MNHEY and CDR2 SVGAGI come from the germline V gene. The CDR3 covers 14 residues. Trimming removed 5 bases from V and 7 bases from J; junction bases left unmatched: 7. The CDR3 DNA sequence: TGTGCCAGCAGTGAGGACAGGGTTCGCCAGCCCCAGCATTTT. Protein product: CASSEDRVRQPQHF.

The gene calls are TRBV5-1 and TRBJ2-1; 10 nucleotides align to TRBD2. CDR1 and CDR2 (germline): SGHRS, YFSETQ. The CDR3 length is 16 residues. Trimming removed 0 bases from V and 10 bases from J; junction bases left unmatched: 10. The CDR3 loop is CASSLGAGGIGKEQFF. The DNA of the CDR3 is TGCGCCAGCAGCTTGGGAGCGGGGGGGATAGGAAAGGAGCAGTTCTTC.

The chain joins TRBV7-6 to TRBJ2-7; TRBD2 matches at 16 bases. CDR1 and CDR2 (germline): SGHVS, FNYEAQ. The V segment lost 6 bases and the J segment 5 bases; nucleotides outside the gene matches: 10. This CDR3 comprises 17 residues. The CDR3 bases are TGTGCCAGCAGTACCGACCCGGGACTAGCGGGAGGGAACGAGCAGTACTTC. Amino acids: CASSTDPGLAGGNEQYF. The entire variable domain, with the rest obtained from reference TRBV7-6 and TRBJ2-7, is as follows: GAGVSQSPRYKVTKRGQDVALRCDPISGHVSLYWYRQALGQGPEFLTYFNYEAQQDKSGLPNDRFSAERPEGSISTLTIQRTEQRDSAMYRCASSTDPGLAGGNEQYFGPGTRLTVT.

This chain uses TRBV28 with TRBJ2-1; 8 bases match TRBD1. In germline, CDR1 is MDHEN, CDR2 SYDVKM. J gave up 8 bases and V 5 bases, and 11 bases lay outside the gene matches. CDR3 length: 15 amino acids. The CDR3 DNA is TGTGCCAGCAGTACCCGGACAGGGTACAACCATGAGCAGTTCTTC. It encodes CASSTRTGYNHEQFF. Complete variable domain (other parts from reference TRBV28 and TRBJ2-1): DVKVTQSSRYLVKRTGEKVFLECVQDMDHENMFWYRQDPGLGLRLIYFSYDVKMKEKGDIPEGYSVSREKKERFSLILESASTNQTSMYLCASSTRTGYNHEQFFGPGTRLTVL.

The chain couples TRBV4-3 to TRBJ2-2, with TRBD2 matching 12 bases. After removal of 3 bases from V and 6 bases from J, the junction contained 5 bases not matched to a gene. This CDR3 has 16 amino acids. Germline V lookup: CDR1 LGHNA, CDR2 YSLEER. The CDR3 spells CASSQRLAGVSGELFF. The CDR3 DNA is TGCGCCAGCAGCCAGCGACTAGCGGGAGTCTCCGGGGAGCTGTTTTTT.

The rearrangement links TRBV6-5 to TRBJ2-7; 10 bases are a match to TRBD1. CDR1 is MNHEY, CDR2 SVGAGI, per germline. V lost 6 bases to trimming and J lost 7 bases; unmatched junction nucleotides: 9. CDR3 length: 14 amino acids. For the CDR3, the DNA is TGTGCCAGCAGCCGGGACAGGGGTTCGAAGGAGCAGTACTTC. Amino acid sequence: CASSRDRGSKEQYF.

This CDR3 is CASVSGTLHSGANVLTF. CDR3 DNA sequence: TGTGCCAGCGTTTCCGGGACACTTCACTCTGGGGCCAACGTCCTGACTTTC. The chain has TRBV25-1 and TRBJ2-6; the D gene is possibly TRBD1 (6 bases). The CDR3 runs to 17 residues. V lost 8 bases to trimming and J lost 0 bases, with 17 bases between them. CDR1 and CDR2 from the germline V gene are MGHDK and SYGVNS.

The J gene is TRBJ2-3, the V gene TRBV19; 14 nucleotides align to TRBD2. J was trimmed by 4 bases and V by 3 bases; bases with no gene match: 3. The germline gives CDR1 LNHDA, CDR2 SQIVND (reference sequence). CDR3 length: 16 residues. In nucleotides, the CDR3 is TGTGCCAGTAGTATCGAGGGACTAGCGGGAGCAGATACGCAGTATTTT. Translating it yields CASSIEGLAGADTQYF.

The V and J genes are TRBV19 and TRBJ1-6, with TRBD1 matching 7 bases. The CDR3 is 14 residues long. Trimming cost V 5 bases and J 9 bases; bases outside gene matches: 7. Per germline, CDR1 LNHDA and CDR2 SQIVND (reference sequence). The CDR3 loop is CASSSWTGVSPLHF. The CDR3 DNA sequence: TGTGCCAGTAGTTCCTGGACAGGTGTTTCACCCCTCCACTTT.

This chain connects TRBV6-6 to TRBJ1-1, with D unclear. Germline V gene sequence: CDR1 MNHNY, CDR2 SVGAGI (reference sequence). Trimming stripped 8 bases from V and 7 bases from J, with 8 bases between. The CDR3 runs 10 residues. The CDR3 bases are TGTGCCAGCCAGAGGCGTGAAGCTTTCTTT. This gives the protein CASQRREAFF.

In nucleotides, the CDR3 is TGTGCCAGCAGTTACCAGGCAGCGGCCTCCTACGAGCAGTACTTC. Translation gives CASSYQAAASYEQYF. This rearrangement joins TRBV6-6 to TRBJ2-7; D perhaps matches TRBD2 (5 bases). The V end was cut by 2 bases, the J end by 0 bases, with 11 bases between. The CDR3 length is 15 residues. CDR1 MNHNY and CDR2 SVGAGI come from the germline V gene (reference sequence).

The chain has TRBV28 and TRBJ2-3, with 10 bases fitting TRBD2. This CDR3 comprises 15 residues. Unmatched junction bases numbered 4, after V lost 5 bases and J lost 2 bases. The germline V gene encodes CDR1 MDHEN and CDR2 SYDVKM. CDR3 amino acids: CASSPLAGVTDTQYF. The DNA of the CDR3 is TGTGCCAGCAGTCCTCTAGCGGGAGTCACAGATACGCAGTATTTT.